The 22 T cell receptor beta chains below come from one sample, sequenced in a study of STAT5B mutations in CD4+ large granular lymphocyte leukemia. Clones were sequenced by immunoSEQ multiplex PCR, and TCRdb holds only the in-frame ones, with some missing. This sample has under 40,000 clones, with more than 65% found just once. Material for sequencing was CD4+ T cells from blood buffy coats. The receptors derive from a human donor in good health.

CDR3 region: CASNPTGMNTEAFF. As DNA, the CDR3 is TGCGCCAGCAACCCAACAGGGATGAACACTGAAGCTTTCTTT. The chain is built from TRBV5-1 and TRBJ1-1; a possible D gene is TRBD1 (6 bases). This CDR3 spans 14 amino acids. CDR1 and CDR2 (germline): SGHRS, YFSETQ. V gave up 6 bases and J gave up 0 bases, with 12 bases separating them.

This rearrangement joins TRBV5-4 to TRBJ2-3, with a tentative D call TRBD2 (6 bases). The CDR3 runs to 14 residues. Trimming cost V 0 bases and J 4 bases, with 9 bases left between them. CDR1 is SGHNT, CDR2 YYREEE, per germline (reference sequence). The CDR3 here is CASSLGLDPDTQYF. CDR3 sequence (DNA): TGTGCCAGCAGCTTGGGACTAGACCCAGATACGCAGTATTTT.

This chain uses TRBV9 with TRBJ2-7; 7 bases line up with TRBD2. Germline lookup yields CDR1 SGDLS and CDR2 YYNGEE. Trimming at V came to 0 bases and at J to 1 base, leaving 1 base not matched to a gene. This CDR3 comprises 14 residues. CDR3 coding DNA: TGTGCCAGCAGCGTAGACGGGGGGTCCTACGAGCAGTACTTC. As protein: CASSVDGGSYEQYF.

The V and J genes are TRBV7-2 and TRBJ1-2, with TRBD1 identical over 8 bases. V trimming: 1 base; J trimming: 3 bases; junction bases outside the gene matches: 7. CDR3 length: 16 residues. CDR1 SGHTA and CDR2 FQGNSA come from the germline V gene. The CDR3 here is CASSLVVTGAYYGYTF. CDR3 DNA sequence: TGTGCCAGCAGCTTAGTGGTGACAGGGGCCTACTATGGCTACACCTTC.

CDR3 coding DNA: TGTGCCTGGACTAACAGGGGGGCCGGGGAGCTGTTTTTT. Translation gives CAWTNRGAGELFF. This sequence joins TRBV30 and TRBJ2-2, with 8 bases identical to TRBD1. There are 13 residues in the CDR3. Germline CDR1 is GTSNPN and CDR2 is SVGIG (reference sequence). V lost 4 bases, J lost 6 bases, and 4 bases stayed unmatched.

The chain uses TRBV11-2 and TRBJ2-3; TRBD2 aligns across 9 bases. Germline trimming cut 0 bases from V and 14 bases from J; bases unmatched to any gene: 12. There are 15 residues in the CDR3. Per germline, CDR1 SGHAT and CDR2 FQNNGV. This CDR3 is CASSLDLLVAGVWYF. The CDR3 DNA sequence: TGTGCCAGCAGCTTAGATCTCTTAGTAGCGGGGGTGTGGTATTTT.

This clone was seen a single time. The chain is built from TRBV10-1 and TRBJ2-1, with D possibly TRBD1 on 8 matching bases. Germline V gives CDR1 WNHNN, CDR2 SYGVQD (reference sequence). Between the trimmed V and J ends, which lost 4 bases and 10 bases, there was a span of 26 bases. This CDR3 comprises 17 residues. CDR3 residues: CASSASGTGGGLKEQFF. CDR3 bases: TGCGCCAGCAGTGCCTCCGGAACAGGGGGGGGCCTTAAGGAGCAGTTCTTC.

The V and J genes are TRBV7-2 and TRBJ1-3; the D is unclear. This CDR3 spans 14 amino acids. CDR1 and CDR2 (germline): SGHTA, FQGNSA. V was cut by 4 bases and J by 0 bases, with 7 bases left in between. The CDR3 nucleotides are TGTGCCAGCAGCTACGATAGCTCTGGAAACACCATATATTTT. Translating it yields CASSYDSSGNTIYF.

The CDR3 loop is CASSSDRGSQPQHF. The CDR3 DNA sequence: TGTGCCAGTAGTTCGGACAGGGGCAGCCAGCCCCAGCATTTT. The chain has TRBV19 and TRBJ1-5, with 9 bases aligning to TRBD1. J was trimmed by 7 bases and V by 5 bases; bases with no gene match: 6. The CDR3 loop spans 14 amino acids. Germline V gene lookup returns CDR1 LNHDA and CDR2 SQIVND (reference sequence).

The chain joins TRBV19 to TRBJ2-7; TRBD1 agrees at 7 bases. This CDR3 comprises 15 residues. V was clipped by 3 bases and J by 3 bases; unmatched bases: 8. The germline gives CDR1 LNHDA, CDR2 SQIVND (reference sequence). Written as DNA, the CDR3 is TGTGCCAGTAGTATTTATCCCGGGACAGACTACGAGCAGTACTTC. Translated: CASSIYPGTDYEQYF.

The chain carries TRBV6-5 and TRBJ2-5; TRBD1 or TRBD2 may be the D gene (5 bases each). The J call could be wrong; TRBJ2-7 is a better fit for the DNA end. Germline CDR1 MNHEY, CDR2 SVGAGI. There are 15 residues in the CDR3. The CDR3 spells CASSPGKRPSYEQYF. CDR3 bases: TGTGCCAGCAGCCCAGGGAAGCGGCCCTCCTACGAGCAGTACTTC.

This clone was seen a few times. The chain couples TRBV7-9 to TRBJ2-7, with a possible D match to TRBD1 (5 bases). Per the germline V gene, CDR1 is SEHNR and CDR2 is FQNEAQ (reference sequence). The CDR3 has 13 amino acids. V gave up 0 bases and J gave up 4 bases, with 7 bases separating them. CDR3 sequence reads: CASSLAGAYEQYF. In DNA, the CDR3 is TGTGCCAGCAGCTTAGCAGGGGCGTACGAGCAGTACTTC.

The chain couples TRBV19 to TRBJ1-1; D perhaps matches TRBD1 (5 bases). The CDR3 contains 14 residues. V lost 7 bases, J lost 5 bases, and 17 bases lay in between. CDR1 is LNHDA and CDR2 is SQIVND in the germline V gene (reference sequence). CDR3: CASTRDSLWTEAFF. The CDR3 nucleotides are TGTGCCAGTACCCGGGACTCCTTGTGGACTGAAGCTTTCTTT.

This CDR3 is CASRLGQGWDTQYF. As DNA, the CDR3 is TGTGCCAGCCGTTTGGGACAGGGGTGGGATACGCAGTATTTT. The rearrangement uses TRBV5-6 and TRBJ2-3; the match to TRBD1 covers 10 bases. The V and J ends lost 7 bases and 6 bases, in that order; junction bases with no gene match: 8. This CDR3 is 14 amino acids long. Germline CDR1 SGHDT, CDR2 YYEEEE.

The CDR3 loop is CAWSLGNTEAFF. CDR3 DNA: TGTGCCTGGAGTCTGGGGAACACTGAAGCTTTCTTT. This rearrangement joins TRBV30 to TRBJ1-1; D not certain. V lost 2 bases, J lost 1 base, and 5 bases lay in between. CDR1 is GTSNPN and CDR2 is SVGIG in the germline V gene (reference sequence). The CDR3 length is 12 residues.

The gene calls are TRBV5-4 and TRBJ2-5; 8 bases line up with TRBD2. The V and J ends lost 4 bases and 2 bases, in that order; junction bases with no gene match: 4. The CDR3 totals 14 residues. CDR1 and CDR2 from the germline V gene are SGHNT and YYREEE (reference sequence). The CDR3: CASSREGGQETQYF. DNA for the CDR3: TGTGCCAGCAGCCGGGAGGGGGGACAAGAGACCCAGTACTTC.

This clone has only one observation. The chain carries TRBV5-1 and TRBJ2-6; D unclear. Between the trimmed V and J ends, which lost 0 bases and 4 bases, there was a span of 8 bases. Per germline, CDR1 SGHRS and CDR2 YFSETQ. The CDR3 spans 15 residues. This chain's CDR3 is CASSLAPVGANVLTF. The CDR3 nucleotides read TGCGCCAGCAGCTTGGCCCCGGTGGGGGCCAACGTCCTGACTTTC.

V gene TRBV7-2 combines with J gene TRBJ2-1; 12 bases line up with TRBD1. In germline, CDR1 is SGHTA, CDR2 FQGNSA. CDR3 length: 14 residues. J gave up 12 bases and V 5 bases, and 8 bases lay outside the gene matches. CDR3 coding DNA: TGTGCCAGCAGCCCGGGACAGGGGGCGCGTGGGCAGTTCTTC. The encoded protein is CASSPGQGARGQFF.

The V call is TRBV5-1, the J call TRBJ2-5; weak D call: TRBD2 (6 bases). The CDR3 contains 14 residues. The germline CDR1 and CDR2 sequences are SGHRS and YFSETQ. The germline V and J ends were trimmed by 2 bases and 2 bases, with 10 bases remaining between them. Here the CDR3 DNA reads TGCGCCAGCAGCTTCGGACTACAGCAAGAGACCCAGTACTTC. Translation: CASSFGLQQETQYF.

The V call is TRBV5-4, the J call TRBJ2-2; D is ambiguous. This CDR3 region has 15 residues. Germline CDR1 and CDR2: SGHNT and YYREEE (reference sequence). V dropped 4 bases and J dropped 0 bases, with 10 bases sitting between them. The CDR3 DNA reads TGTGCCAGCAGCCCCGGCGGATCGAACACCGGGGAGCTGTTTTTT. It is translated as CASSPGGSNTGELFF.

Written as DNA, the CDR3 is TGTGCCAGCAGTTCACAACGGGACAGCACAGATACGCAGTATTTT. It specifies CASSSQRDSTDTQYF. The rearrangement links TRBV27 to TRBJ2-3; the D call may be TRBD1 or TRBD2 (5 bases each). This CDR3 spans 15 amino acids. V was trimmed by 4 bases and J by 0 bases, leaving 11 bases between them. Germline V gene lookup returns CDR1 MNHEY and CDR2 SMNVEV (reference sequence).

This chain links TRBV5-1 with TRBJ1-4, with 8 nucleotides matching TRBD1. This CDR3 has 16 residues. Germline loops: CDR1 SGHRS, CDR2 YFSETQ. The J segment lost 8 bases and the V segment lost 4 bases, leaving 13 bases of the junction unmatched. CDR3 DNA sequence: TGCGCCAGCAGCGGGGGACAGGCAATTAAGGGGGAAAAACTGTTTTTT. This encodes CASSGGQAIKGEKLFF.